This T cell receptor (beta chain) derives from a study of OX40 agonist ivuxolimab in advanced cancers. Study background: Administration of intravenous ivuxolimab to patients occurred every 2 weeks at 0.01 to 10 mg/kg. Participants, 80% to 90% male, averaged roughly 60 years of age, ranging from roughly 20 to 85.

On this clone itself: Its antigen is undetermined.

Here immunoSEQ multiplex PCR was the method, and the copy in TCRdb shows in-frame clones only, minus some. Among some 41,000 clones listed, about 86% were seen once. Findings and limits, study-wide: Antigens targeted by the expanded peripheral T cells were not determined.

V was pared by 5 bases and J by 10 bases, with 5 bases of the junction left unmatched. The CDR3 extends over 13 amino acids. Germline V gene data show CDR1 as SSHAT and CDR2 as FNYEAQ (reference sequence). Sequenced here: CD4+ or CD8+ T cells sorted from blood, sampled in a trial of the OX40 agonist ivuxolimab. This receptor was identified in an adult with an advanced solid tumor such as melanoma, head and neck, liver or kidney cancer. The chain is built from TRBV7-7 and TRBJ1-6, with 7 bases that match TRBD1. The CDR3 coding sequence is TGTGCCAGCAGCCTAATGACAGGGTCACCCCTCCACTTT. Translated: CASSLMTGSPLHF.